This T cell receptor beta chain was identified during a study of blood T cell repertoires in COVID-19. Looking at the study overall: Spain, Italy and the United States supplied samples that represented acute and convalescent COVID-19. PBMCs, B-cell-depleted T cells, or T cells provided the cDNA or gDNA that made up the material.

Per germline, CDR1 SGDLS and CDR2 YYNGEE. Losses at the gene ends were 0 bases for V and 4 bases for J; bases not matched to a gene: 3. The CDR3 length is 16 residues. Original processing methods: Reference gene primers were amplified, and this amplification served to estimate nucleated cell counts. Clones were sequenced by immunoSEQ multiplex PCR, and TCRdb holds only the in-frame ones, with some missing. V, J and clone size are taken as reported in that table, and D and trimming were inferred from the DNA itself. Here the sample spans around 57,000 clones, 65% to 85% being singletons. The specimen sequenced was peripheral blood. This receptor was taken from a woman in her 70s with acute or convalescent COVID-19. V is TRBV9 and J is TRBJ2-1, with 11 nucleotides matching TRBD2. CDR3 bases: TGTGCCAGCAGCGTAGAGACTAGCGGGGTATACAATGAGCAGTTCTTC. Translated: CASSVETSGVYNEQFF.